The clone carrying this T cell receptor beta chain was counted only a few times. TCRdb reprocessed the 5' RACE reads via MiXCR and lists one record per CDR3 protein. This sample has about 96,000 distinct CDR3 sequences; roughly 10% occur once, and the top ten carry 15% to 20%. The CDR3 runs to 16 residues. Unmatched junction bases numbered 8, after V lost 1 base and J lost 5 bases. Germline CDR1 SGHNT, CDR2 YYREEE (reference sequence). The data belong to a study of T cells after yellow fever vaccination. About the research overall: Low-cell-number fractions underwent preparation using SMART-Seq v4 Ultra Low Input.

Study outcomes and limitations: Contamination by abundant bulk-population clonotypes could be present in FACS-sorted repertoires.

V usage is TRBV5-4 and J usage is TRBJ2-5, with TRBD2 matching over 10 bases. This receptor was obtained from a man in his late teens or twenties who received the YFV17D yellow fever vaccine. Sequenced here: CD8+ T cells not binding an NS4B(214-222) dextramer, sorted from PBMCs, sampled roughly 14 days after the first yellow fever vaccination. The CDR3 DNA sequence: TGTGCCAGCAGCTTGCTTTTAGCGGGGGGTTTTGAGACCCAGTACTTC. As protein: CASSLLLAGGFETQYF. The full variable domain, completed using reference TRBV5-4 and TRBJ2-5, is ETGVTQSPTHLIKTRGQQVTLRCSSQSGHNTVSWYQQALGQGPQFIFQYYREEENGRGNFPPRFSGLQFPNYSSELNVNALELDDSALYLCASSLLLAGGFETQYFGPGTRLLVL.